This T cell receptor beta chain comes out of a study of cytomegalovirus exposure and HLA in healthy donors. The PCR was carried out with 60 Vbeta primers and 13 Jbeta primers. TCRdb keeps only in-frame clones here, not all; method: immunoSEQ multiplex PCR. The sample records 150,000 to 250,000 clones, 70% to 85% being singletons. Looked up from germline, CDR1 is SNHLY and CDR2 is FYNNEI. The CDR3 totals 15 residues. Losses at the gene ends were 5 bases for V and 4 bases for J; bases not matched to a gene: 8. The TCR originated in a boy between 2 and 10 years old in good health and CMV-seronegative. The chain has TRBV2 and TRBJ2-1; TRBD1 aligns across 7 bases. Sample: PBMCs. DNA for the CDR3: TGTGCCAGCAGTTTTGACAGGGCTAGATACAATGAGCAGTTCTTC. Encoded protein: CASSFDRARYNEQFF.